This TCR beta chain was obtained from a study of CD4 T cells in relation to SARS-CoV-2 and coronaviruses. The wider study: TCR beta CDR3s were sequenced after roughly nine-day antigen culture of PBMCs. No peptide or an HIV-1 Nef peptide pool served as negative control. General study findings and limits: About 65% of donors had memory CD4+ clonotypes crossrecognizing SARS-CoV-2 and common cold coronavirus spike.

To note about this clone: The target antigen is unknown.

Before the COVID-19 pandemic, during about 2010-2018, CD4+ T cells were taken from unexposed donors. CD4+ T cells were isolated from the cells after less than 13 days of culture. Profiling relied on immunoSEQ multiplex PCR, and the TCRdb table lists in-frame clones only, not all of them. The table shows around 16,000 clones, with around four fifths occurring only once. The junction had 14 bases not matched to a gene; V was cut back by 4 bases and J by 4 bases. The CDR3 consists of 17 residues. From germline, CDR1 is WSHSY and CDR2 SAAADI. This receptor was taken from a human donor in good health. Sequenced input: CD4+ T cells from PBMCs, cultured in vitro. The chain recombines TRBV10-2 with TRBJ2-7; 9 nucleotides line up with TRBD2. The CDR3 loop reads CASSGVSGGPRMYEQYF. The CDR3 DNA sequence: TGCGCCAGCAGTGGGGTTAGCGGGGGCCCTCGGATGTACGAGCAGTACTTC.